This is a list of T cell receptor beta chains from one sample in a study of T cell repertoires in cytomegalovirus infection. TCRdb re-called the reads through MiXCR, storing one row per CDR3 protein. Of fewer than 130,000 distinct CDR3 sequences listed, around 45% are singletons. These receptors have no known antigen. Specimen: CD8+ T cells from cultured PBMCs, collected from culture after CMV antigen stimulation. All receptors derive from a human donor in good health (CMV status not recorded). Some clones in this sample may be carry-over from other donors' samples. Each CDR3 is given with its conserved first and last residue. D genes are given only for firm matches. Only some rows state a clone size, as once, few, many or a class for expanded clones.

d_call,clone_size,j_call,v_call,cdr3_nt,cdr3_aa
NA,NA,TRBJ1-1,TRBV2,TGTGCCAGCAGTGAAGGAAGTGAAGCTTTCTTT,CASSEGSEAFF
NA,NA,TRBJ2-1,TRBV19,TGTGCCAGTAAGGGTATGGATCACAATGAGCAGTTCTTC,CASKGMDHNEQFF
NA,NA,TRBJ1-4,TRBV6-9,TGTGCCAGACGTTCTCCGGGCGGAAATGAAAAACTGTTTTTT,CARRSPGGNEKLFF
NA,few,TRBJ2-3,TRBV4-1,TGCGCCAGCAGGCCTGATACAGATACGCAGTATTTT,CASRPDTDTQYF
TRBD2,NA,TRBJ2-7,TRBV4-1,TGCGCCAGCAGCCAACTAGTGACTAGCGGGGCCTACGAGCAGTACTTC,CASSQLVTSGAYEQYF
NA,many,TRBJ2-1,TRBV7-7,TGTGCCAGCAGCTTAGGGGGGCCAAGTGAGCAGTTCTTC,CASSLGGPSEQFF
NA,few,TRBJ2-3,TRBV28,TGTGCCAGCACCATTGGGGAAGGTAGCACAGATACGCAGTATTTT,CASTIGEGSTDTQYF
NA,few,TRBJ1-3,TRBV29-1,TGCAGCGTTTGGGTGTCCGGAAACACCATATATTTT,CSVWVSGNTIYF
TRBD1,few,TRBJ1-2,TRBV7-8,TGTGCCAGCAGCTTAGAGTTTGCGGGGCAGGGGGCTTACGGCTACACCTTC,CASSLEFAGQGAYGYTF
NA,few,TRBJ2-2,TRBV28,TGTGCCAGCAGTTTTGGGGCCAACACCGGGGAGCTGTTTTTT,CASSFGANTGELFF
NA,NA,TRBJ2-2,TRBV29-1,TGCAGCGCCACGACTGGGGCCGGGGAGCTGTTTTTT,CSATTGAGELFF
NA,NA,TRBJ1-3,TRBV10-3,TGTGCCATCAGTGACGGGGGCAAGGGTAATAACACCATATATTTT,CAISDGGKGNNTIYF
NA,NA,TRBJ1-1,TRBV29-1,TGCAGCGTTGAACAGGGCACTGAAGCTTTCTTT,CSVEQGTEAFF
NA,NA,TRBJ2-3,TRBV7-4,TGTGCCAGCAGCCGGTGGGACATCAGCGCAGATACGCAGTATTTT,CASSRWDISADTQYF
NA,NA,TRBJ1-2,TRBV28,TGTGCCAGCAGTTTACAGGACGGGATAGGTCGCTACACCTTC,CASSLQDGIGRYTF
NA,few,TRBJ2-7,TRBV4-1,TGCGTCAGCAGCCAAGATATCCAGGGTTACTACGAGCAGTACTTC,CVSSQDIQGYYEQYF
TRBD1,NA,TRBJ1-5,TRBV3-1,TGTGCCAGCAGCCCGGATCAGACAGGGTTCAATCAGCCCCAGCATTTT,CASSPDQTGFNQPQHF
NA,NA,TRBJ2-1,TRBV6-1,TGTGCCAGCAGTGAACGGGACGGAAGTGTTTCCTACAATGAGCAGTTCTTC,CASSERDGSVSYNEQFF
TRBD2,NA,TRBJ2-5,TRBV6-6,TGTGCCAGCAGTTACTCGATGGGGGGGGACGGAGAAGAGACCCAGTACTTC,CASSYSMGGDGEETQYF
NA,few,TRBJ1-3,TRBV7-6,TGTGCCAGCAGCTTAGAGGAGGGTACCATCTCTGGAAACACCATATATTTT,CASSLEEGTISGNTIYF
NA,few,TRBJ2-2,TRBV6-5,TGTGCCAGCAGTTACTCGAAGGCCGGGGAGCTGTTTTTT,CASSYSKAGELFF
TRBD1,few,TRBJ1-5,TRBV14,TGTGCCAGCAGCCAAGATACTGGGGGACAGCCTAATCAGCCCCAGCATTTT,CASSQDTGGQPNQPQHF
NA,few,TRBJ1-5,TRBV28,TGTGCCAGCAGTTTACCAGGGGGCAATCAGCCCCAGCATTTT,CASSLPGGNQPQHF
TRBD1,NA,TRBJ2-1,TRBV24-1,TGTGCCACCAGTGACTTCTCACAGGGGAGCAATGAGCAGTTCTTC,CATSDFSQGSNEQFF
NA,many,TRBJ2-7,TRBV20-1,TGCAGTGCTAGACAGGGCCCCTACGAGCAGTACTTC,CSARQGPYEQYF
NA,NA,TRBJ2-7,TRBV5-6,TGTGCCAGCAGCTCCCAGGGTATCGAGCAGTACTTC,CASSSQGIEQYF
NA,few,TRBJ1-2,TRBV12-3/TRBV12-4,TGTGCCAGCAGTTTAACGGGGCCTAACTATGGCTACACCTTC,CASSLTGPNYGYTF
NA,few,TRBJ1-3,TRBV12-3/TRBV12-4,TGTGCCAGCAGTTTGGGCGCTTACTCTGGAAACACCATATATTTT,CASSLGAYSGNTIYF
NA,NA,TRBJ1-6,TRBV20-1,TGCAGTGCCACAAATCCAGGGGAGATTGGTTCACCCCTCCACTTT,CSATNPGEIGSPLHF
NA,many,TRBJ2-7,TRBV19,TGTGCCAGTAGTATTCCCGGCGGCTCCTACGAGCAGTACTTC,CASSIPGGSYEQYF
NA,NA,TRBJ2-7,TRBV18,TGTGCCAGCTCACCGCCGGGCGGGTGGGAGTACGAGCAGTACTTC,CASSPPGGWEYEQYF
TRBD2,NA,TRBJ2-1,TRBV23-1,TGCGCCAGCATCTTTGCGGGGGATGAGCAGTTCTTC,CASIFAGDEQFF
NA,NA,TRBJ2-7,TRBV2,TGTGCCAGCAGTCACAGGCCGTACGAGCAGTACTTC,CASSHRPYEQYF
NA,NA,TRBJ1-2,TRBV7-9,TGTGCCAGCAGCTTAGACGACTATGGCTACACCTTC,CASSLDDYGYTF
TRBD1,NA,TRBJ2-1,TRBV7-9,TGTGCCAGCAGCCCCCGGGACAGCCAGTCCTACAATGAGCAGTTCTTC,CASSPRDSQSYNEQFF
TRBD2,few,TRBJ2-3,TRBV7-9,TGTGCCAGCACGGGACTAGCTGATACGCAGTATTTT,CASTGLADTQYF
NA,NA,TRBJ1-1,TRBV2,TGTGCCAGCAGTGTAACAGCAGCTAAGAGAATGAACACTGAAGCTTTCTTT,CASSVTAAKRMNTEAFF
NA,NA,TRBJ2-7,TRBV15,TGTGCCACCAGAGCGAAGGGGGGGAATGACAGGTTAAAGTACTTC,CATRAKGGNDRLKYF
TRBD1,NA,TRBJ2-7,TRBV11-2,TGTGCCAGCAGCCCGCCGGACAGGTCTTTGGACGAGCAGTACTTC,CASSPPDRSLDEQYF
NA,many,TRBJ1-2,TRBV4-2,TGTGCCAGCAGCCAAGATATAACAGCGACCGTTGGTGGCTACACCTTC,CASSQDITATVGGYTF
NA,NA,TRBJ1-1,TRBV4-1,TGCGCCAGTGTTGCGGGCGGGTTTGAAGCTTTCTTT,CASVAGGFEAFF
TRBD1,NA,TRBJ2-3,TRBV2,TGTGCCAGCAGCGGGACAGGGGGACAAAGCGATGAGCAGTATTTT,CASSGTGGQSDEQYF
TRBD1,few,TRBJ2-1,TRBV5-4,TGTGCCAGCAGCTTGTCGGACAGGGGTCATGAGCAGTTCTTC,CASSLSDRGHEQFF
TRBD2,many,TRBJ2-1,TRBV10-3,TGTGCCATCAGTGGGACGGCGGGGGGTTACAATGAGCAGTTCTTC,CAISGTAGGYNEQFF
TRBD1,NA,TRBJ1-2,TRBV6-1,TGTGCCAGCAGTTACGGACAGGGGGACTATGGCTACACCTTC,CASSYGQGDYGYTF
TRBD1,NA,TRBJ1-6,TRBV5-1,TGCGCCAGCAGGGAGGGACAGGGTGGGAATTCACCCCTCCACTTT,CASREGQGGNSPLHF
TRBD1,few,TRBJ2-2,TRBV12-3/TRBV12-4,TGTGCCAGCAGTTTACAGGGGGCAAGCACCGGGGAGCTGTTTTTT,CASSLQGASTGELFF
NA,few,TRBJ1-2,TRBV7-2,TGTGCCAGCAGCGTTCCCGGTCAGGATGCATTCGGCTACACCTTC,CASSVPGQDAFGYTF
NA,NA,TRBJ2-5,TRBV11-2,TGTGCCAGCAGCTTGACTACAGGGAAAGAGACCCAGTACTTC,CASSLTTGKETQYF
TRBD2,many,TRBJ2-1,TRBV7-2,TGTGCCAGCAGCTTAGCGGACGGGGGGGCCCGGGATGAGCAGTTCTTC,CASSLADGGARDEQFF
NA,NA,TRBJ2-1,TRBV7-6,TGTGCCAGCACCCACATGAGCTCCTACAATGAGCAGTTCTTC,CASTHMSSYNEQFF
TRBD1,NA,TRBJ2-5,TRBV11-1,TGTGCCAGCAGCTTAGGAGCCGGGACAGAACAAGAGACCCAGTACTTC,CASSLGAGTEQETQYF